This T cell receptor beta chain was retrieved from a study of PD-L1 blockade in urothelial cancer. Study at large: Each blood sample yielded a median of about 150,000 T cells.

The V and J ends lost 0 bases and 4 bases, in that order; junction bases with no gene match: 6. Germline V gives CDR1 LGHNA, CDR2 YSLEER. This CDR3 is 16 amino acids long. Time point noted: peripheral blood 6 weeks after treatment start. For each patient, 1 to 8 samples were obtained, pretreatment and on-treatment. Study-level results: It was durable-benefit patients whose tumor-associated blood clones expanded more at 3 weeks.

In regard to this clone: Antigen: not known.

Only in-frame clones appear in the TCRdb table, and some are missing; sequencing was by immunoSEQ multiplex PCR. The sample has some 23,000 clones, more than 70% seen once. The receptor was derived from a man between 65 and 85 years old with urothelial cancer. Sequenced material: PBMCs, taken around atezolizumab (anti-PD-L1) treatment. The chain recombines TRBV4-3 with TRBJ2-5; TRBD1 agrees at 9 bases. The CDR3 is CASSQDSETGGETQYF. CDR3 in DNA: TGCGCCAGCAGCCAAGATTCCGAGACAGGGGGAGAGACCCAGTACTTC.